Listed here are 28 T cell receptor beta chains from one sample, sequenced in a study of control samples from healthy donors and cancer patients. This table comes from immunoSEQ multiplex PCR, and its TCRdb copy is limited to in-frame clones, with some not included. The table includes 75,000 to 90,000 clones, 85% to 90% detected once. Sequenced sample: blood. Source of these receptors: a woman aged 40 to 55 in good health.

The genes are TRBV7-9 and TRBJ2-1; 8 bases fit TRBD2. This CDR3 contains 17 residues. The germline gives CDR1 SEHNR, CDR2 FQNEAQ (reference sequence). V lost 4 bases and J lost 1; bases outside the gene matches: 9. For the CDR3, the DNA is TGTGCCAGCAGCTCTACCAGCGGGGGAACGTCCTACAATGAGCAGTTCTTC. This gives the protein CASSSTSGGTSYNEQFF.

CDR3 nucleotides: TGTGCCAGCAGCCTCGGACAGGGAAGCACTGAAGCTTTCTTT. This encodes CASSLGQGSTEAFF. The rearrangement links TRBV11-3 to TRBJ1-1; 8 bases match TRBD1. Trimming removed 5 bases from V and 4 bases from J; junction bases left unmatched: 6. This CDR3 is 14 amino acids long. The germline gives CDR1 SGHNT, CDR2 YENEEA.

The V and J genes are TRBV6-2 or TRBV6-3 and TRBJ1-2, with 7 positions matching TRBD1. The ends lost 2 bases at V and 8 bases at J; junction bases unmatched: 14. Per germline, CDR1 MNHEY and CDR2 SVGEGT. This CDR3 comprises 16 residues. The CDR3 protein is CASSYGSGRGKVGYTF. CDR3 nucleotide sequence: TGTGCCAGCAGTTACGGCTCGGGCAGGGGGAAAGTCGGCTACACCTTC.

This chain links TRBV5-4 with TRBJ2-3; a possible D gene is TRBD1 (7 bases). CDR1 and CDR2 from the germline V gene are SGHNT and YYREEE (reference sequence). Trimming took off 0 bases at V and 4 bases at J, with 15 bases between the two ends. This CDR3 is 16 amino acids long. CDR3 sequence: CASSLGSGGRPDTQYF. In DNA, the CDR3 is TGTGCCAGCAGCTTGGGGTCAGGGGGGCGCCCAGATACGCAGTATTTT.

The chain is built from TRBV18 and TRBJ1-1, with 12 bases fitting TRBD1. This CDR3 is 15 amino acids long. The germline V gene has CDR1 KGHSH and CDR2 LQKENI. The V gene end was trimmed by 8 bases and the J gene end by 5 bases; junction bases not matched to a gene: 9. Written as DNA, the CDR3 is TGTGCCAGCACGCCCGGGACAGGGGGCGAAACTGAAGCTTTCTTT. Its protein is CASTPGTGGETEAFF.

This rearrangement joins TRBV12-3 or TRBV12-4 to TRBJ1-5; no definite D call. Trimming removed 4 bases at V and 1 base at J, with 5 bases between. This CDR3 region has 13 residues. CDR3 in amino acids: CASSYRSNQPQHF. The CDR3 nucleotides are TGTGCCAGCAGTTATAGGAGCAATCAGCCCCAGCATTTT.

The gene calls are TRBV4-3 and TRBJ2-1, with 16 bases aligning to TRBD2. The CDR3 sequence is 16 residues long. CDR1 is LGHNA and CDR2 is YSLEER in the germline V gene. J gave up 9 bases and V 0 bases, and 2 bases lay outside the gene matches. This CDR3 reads CASSQEGLAGGIEQFF. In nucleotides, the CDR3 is TGCGCCAGCAGCCAAGAGGGACTAGCGGGGGGGATTGAGCAGTTCTTC.

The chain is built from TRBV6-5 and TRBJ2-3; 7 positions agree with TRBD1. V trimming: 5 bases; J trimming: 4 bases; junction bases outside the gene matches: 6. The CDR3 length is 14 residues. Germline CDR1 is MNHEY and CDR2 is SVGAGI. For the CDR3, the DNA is TGTGCCAGCAGTCCGCCGGACAGGCCAGATACGCAGTATTTT. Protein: CASSPPDRPDTQYF.

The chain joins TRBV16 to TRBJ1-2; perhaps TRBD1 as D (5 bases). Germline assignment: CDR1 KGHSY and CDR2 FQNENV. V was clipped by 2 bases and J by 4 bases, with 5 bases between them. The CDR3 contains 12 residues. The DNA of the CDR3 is TGTGCCAGCAGCCAAGGGGGCTATGGCTACACCTTC. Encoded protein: CASSQGGYGYTF. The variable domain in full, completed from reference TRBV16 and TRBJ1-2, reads GEEVAQTPKHLVRGEGQKAKLYCAPIKGHSYVFWYQQVLKNEFKFLISFQNENVFDETGMPKERFSAKCLPNSPCSLEIQATKLEDSAVYFCASSQGGYGYTFGSGTRLTVV.

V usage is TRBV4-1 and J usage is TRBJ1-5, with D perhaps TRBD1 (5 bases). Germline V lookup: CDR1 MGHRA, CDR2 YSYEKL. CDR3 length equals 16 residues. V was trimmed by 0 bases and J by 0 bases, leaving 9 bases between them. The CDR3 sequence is CASSQDWGFSNQPQHF. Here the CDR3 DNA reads TGCGCCAGCAGCCAAGATTGGGGGTTTAGCAATCAGCCCCAGCATTTT.

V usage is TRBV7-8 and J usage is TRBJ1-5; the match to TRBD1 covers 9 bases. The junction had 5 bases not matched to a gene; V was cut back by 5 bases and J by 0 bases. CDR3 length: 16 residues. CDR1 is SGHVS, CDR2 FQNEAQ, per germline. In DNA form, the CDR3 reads TGTGCCAGCAGCGAAACAGGGGGCAATAGCAATCAGCCCCAGCATTTT. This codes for CASSETGGNSNQPQHF.

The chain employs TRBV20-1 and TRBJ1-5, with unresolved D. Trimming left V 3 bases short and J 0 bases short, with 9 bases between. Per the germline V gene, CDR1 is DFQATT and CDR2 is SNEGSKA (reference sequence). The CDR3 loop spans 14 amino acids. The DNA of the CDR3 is TGCAGTGCTAGTGATACATATAGCAATCAGCCCCAGCATTTT. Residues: CSASDTYSNQPQHF.

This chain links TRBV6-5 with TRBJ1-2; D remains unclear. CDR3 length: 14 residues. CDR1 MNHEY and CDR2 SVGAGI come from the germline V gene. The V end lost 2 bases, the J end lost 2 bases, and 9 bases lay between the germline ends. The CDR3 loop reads CASSYTSDNYGYTF. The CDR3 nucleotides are TGTGCCAGCAGTTACACCTCGGACAACTATGGCTACACCTTC.

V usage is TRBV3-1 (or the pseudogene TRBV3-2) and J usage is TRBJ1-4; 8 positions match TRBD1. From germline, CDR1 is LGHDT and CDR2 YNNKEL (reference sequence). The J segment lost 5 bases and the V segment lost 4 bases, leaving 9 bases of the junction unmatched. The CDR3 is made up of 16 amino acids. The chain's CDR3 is CASSRLRQGTNEKLFF. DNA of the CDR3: TGTGCCAGCAGCCGCCTAAGACAGGGGACAAATGAAAAACTGTTTTTT.

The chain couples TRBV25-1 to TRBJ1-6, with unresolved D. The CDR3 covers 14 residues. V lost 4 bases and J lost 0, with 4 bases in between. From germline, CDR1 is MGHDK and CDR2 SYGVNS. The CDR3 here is CASSGPSYNSPLHF. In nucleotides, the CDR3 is TGTGCCAGCAGTGGCCCCTCCTATAATTCACCCCTCCACTTT.

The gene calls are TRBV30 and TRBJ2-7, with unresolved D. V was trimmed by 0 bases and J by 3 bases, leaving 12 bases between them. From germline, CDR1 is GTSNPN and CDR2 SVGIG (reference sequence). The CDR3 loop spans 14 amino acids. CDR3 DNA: TGTGCCTGGAGTGTAGCGATCAGATACTACGAGCAGTACTTC. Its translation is CAWSVAIRYYEQYF.

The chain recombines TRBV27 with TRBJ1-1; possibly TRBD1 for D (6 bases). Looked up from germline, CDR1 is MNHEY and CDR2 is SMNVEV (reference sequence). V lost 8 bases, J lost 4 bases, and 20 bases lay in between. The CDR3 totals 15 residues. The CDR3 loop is CASRVYRDKGTEAFF. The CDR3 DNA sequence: TGTGCCAGCCGAGTATACAGGGATAAGGGCACTGAAGCTTTCTTT.

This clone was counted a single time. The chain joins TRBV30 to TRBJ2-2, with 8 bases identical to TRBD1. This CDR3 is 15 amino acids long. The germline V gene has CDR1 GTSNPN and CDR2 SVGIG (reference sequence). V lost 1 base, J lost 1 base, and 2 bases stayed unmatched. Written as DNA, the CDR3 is TGTGCCTGGAGTGAGGGACAGGTGAACACCGGGGAGCTGTTTTTT. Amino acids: CAWSEGQVNTGELFF.

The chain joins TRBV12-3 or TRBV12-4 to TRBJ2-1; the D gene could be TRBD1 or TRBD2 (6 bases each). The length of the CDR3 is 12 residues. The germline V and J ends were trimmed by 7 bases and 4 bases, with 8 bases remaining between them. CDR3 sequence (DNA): TGTGCCAGCACGGGGGCATACAATGAGCAGTTCTTC. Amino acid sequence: CASTGAYNEQFF.

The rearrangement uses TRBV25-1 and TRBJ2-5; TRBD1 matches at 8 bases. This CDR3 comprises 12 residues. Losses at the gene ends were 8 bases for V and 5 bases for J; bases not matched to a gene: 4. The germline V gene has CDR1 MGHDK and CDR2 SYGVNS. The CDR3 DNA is TGTGCCAGCCGACAGGGGAGGGAGACCCAGTACTTC. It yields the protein CASRQGRETQYF.

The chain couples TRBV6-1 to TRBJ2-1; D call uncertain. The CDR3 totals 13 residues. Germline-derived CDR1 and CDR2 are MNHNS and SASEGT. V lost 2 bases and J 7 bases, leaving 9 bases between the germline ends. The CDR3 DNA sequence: TGTGCCAGCAGTGAACCCCCCAGGAATGAGCAGTTCTTC. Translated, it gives CASSEPPRNEQFF.

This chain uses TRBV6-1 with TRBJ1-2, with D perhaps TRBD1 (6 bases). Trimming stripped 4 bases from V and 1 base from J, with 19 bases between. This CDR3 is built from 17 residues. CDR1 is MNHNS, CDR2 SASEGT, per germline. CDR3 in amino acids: CASSVRDTSSNNYGYTF. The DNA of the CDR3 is TGTGCCAGCAGTGTCCGGGACACAAGTTCTAATAACTATGGCTACACCTTC.

The CDR3, as DNA: TGTGCCAGCAGCATACGAGTGAACACCGGGGAGCTGTTTTTT. It yields the protein CASSIRVNTGELFF. J is TRBJ2-2 and V is TRBV11-3; the D is unclear. V was clipped by 5 bases and J by 1 base, with 8 bases between them. The germline gives CDR1 SGHNT, CDR2 YENEEA. The CDR3 covers 14 residues.

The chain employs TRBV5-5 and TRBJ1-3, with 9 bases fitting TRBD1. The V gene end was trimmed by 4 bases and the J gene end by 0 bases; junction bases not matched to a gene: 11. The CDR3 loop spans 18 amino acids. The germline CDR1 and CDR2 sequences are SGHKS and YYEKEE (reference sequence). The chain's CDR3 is CASSKTGTGRFSGNTIYF. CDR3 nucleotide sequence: TGTGCCAGCAGCAAGACCGGGACAGGGCGATTCTCTGGAAACACCATATATTTT. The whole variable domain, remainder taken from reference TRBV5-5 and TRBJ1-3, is DAGVTQSPTHLIKTRGQQVTLRCSPISGHKSVSWYQQVLGQGPQFIFQYYEKEERGRGNFPDRFSARQFPNYSSELNVNALLLGDSALYLCASSKTGTGRFSGNTIYFGEGSWLTVV.

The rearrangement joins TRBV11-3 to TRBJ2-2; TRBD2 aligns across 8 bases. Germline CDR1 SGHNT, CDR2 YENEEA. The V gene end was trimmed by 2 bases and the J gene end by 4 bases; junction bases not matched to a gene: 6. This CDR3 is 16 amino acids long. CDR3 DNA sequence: TGTGCCAGCAGCTTATTCACTAGCGGAGTCACCGGGGAGCTGTTTTTT. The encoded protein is CASSLFTSGVTGELFF.

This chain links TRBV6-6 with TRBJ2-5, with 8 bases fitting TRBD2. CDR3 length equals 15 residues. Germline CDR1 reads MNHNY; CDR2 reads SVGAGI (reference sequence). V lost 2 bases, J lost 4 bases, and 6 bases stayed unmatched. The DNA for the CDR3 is TGTGCCAGCAGTTACCGGGGGGGCCTGGGAGAGACCCAGTACTTC. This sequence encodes CASSYRGGLGETQYF.

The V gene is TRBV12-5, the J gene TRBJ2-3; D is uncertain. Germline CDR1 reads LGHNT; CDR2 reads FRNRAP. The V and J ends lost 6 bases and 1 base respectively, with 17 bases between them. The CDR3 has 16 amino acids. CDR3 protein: CASGPQVRTRTDTQYF. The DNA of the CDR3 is TGTGCTAGTGGCCCCCAAGTGAGGACCCGCACAGATACGCAGTATTTT.

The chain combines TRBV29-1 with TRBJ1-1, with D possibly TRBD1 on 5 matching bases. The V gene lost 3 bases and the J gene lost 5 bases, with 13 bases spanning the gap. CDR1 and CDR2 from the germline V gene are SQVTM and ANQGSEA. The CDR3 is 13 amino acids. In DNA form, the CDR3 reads TGCAGCGTTGAGTTGAGGGAGGGGACTGAAGCTTTCTTT. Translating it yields CSVELREGTEAFF.